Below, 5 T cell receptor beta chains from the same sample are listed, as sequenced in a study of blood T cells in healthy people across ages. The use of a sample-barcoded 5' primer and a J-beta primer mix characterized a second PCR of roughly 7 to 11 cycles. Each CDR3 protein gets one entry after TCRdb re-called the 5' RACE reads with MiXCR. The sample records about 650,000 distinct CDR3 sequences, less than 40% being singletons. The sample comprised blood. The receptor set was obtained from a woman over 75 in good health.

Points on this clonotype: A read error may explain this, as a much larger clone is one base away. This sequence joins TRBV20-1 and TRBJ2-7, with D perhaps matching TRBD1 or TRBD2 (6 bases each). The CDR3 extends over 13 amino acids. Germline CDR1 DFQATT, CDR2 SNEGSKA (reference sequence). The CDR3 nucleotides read TGCAGTGCTAGCCTGGCCGGGGGCTACGGGCAGTACTTC. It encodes CSASLAGGYGQYF.

The CDR3 nucleotides are TGTGCCAGCTCACCACTGGGTAGCGGGGTCACCTACGAGCAGTACTTC. Translating it yields CASSPLGSGVTYEQYF. The J gene is TRBJ2-5, the V gene TRBV18; 8 positions agree with TRBD2. The end of the DNA is better explained by TRBJ2-7, so the J call may be wrong. Germline loops: CDR1 KGHSH, CDR2 LQKENI. The CDR3 totals 16 residues.

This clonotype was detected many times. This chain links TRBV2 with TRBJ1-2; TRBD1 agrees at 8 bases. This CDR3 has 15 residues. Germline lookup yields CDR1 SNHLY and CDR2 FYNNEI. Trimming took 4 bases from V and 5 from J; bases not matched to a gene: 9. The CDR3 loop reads CASSVPRGQAYGYTF. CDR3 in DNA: TGTGCCAGCAGTGTACCAAGGGGACAGGCATATGGCTACACCTTC.

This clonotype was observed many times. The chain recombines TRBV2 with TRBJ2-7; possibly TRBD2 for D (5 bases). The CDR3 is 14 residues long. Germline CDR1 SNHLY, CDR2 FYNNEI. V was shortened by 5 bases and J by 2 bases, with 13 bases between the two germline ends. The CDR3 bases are TGTGCCAGCAGTCTGGTACGGGGAACCTACGAGCAGTACTTC. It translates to CASSLVRGTYEQYF. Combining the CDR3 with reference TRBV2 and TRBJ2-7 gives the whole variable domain EPEVTQTPSHQVTQMGQEVILRCVPISNHLYFYWYRQILGQKVEFLVSFYNNEISEKSEIFDDQFSVERPDGSNFTLKIRSTKLEDSAMYFCASSLVRGTYEQYFGPGTRLTVT.

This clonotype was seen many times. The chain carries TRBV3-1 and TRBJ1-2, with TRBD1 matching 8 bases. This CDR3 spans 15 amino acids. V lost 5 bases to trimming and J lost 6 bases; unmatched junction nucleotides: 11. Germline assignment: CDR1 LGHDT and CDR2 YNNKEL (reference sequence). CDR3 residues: CASSERWQGADGYTF. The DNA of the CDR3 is TGTGCCAGCAGCGAACGGTGGCAGGGGGCTGATGGCTACACCTTC.